The clone carrying this T cell receptor beta chain occurred a few times. The entry originates in a study of blood T cell repertoires in COVID-19. Background on the study: In each case, the material was cDNA or gDNA derived from T cells, B-cell-depleted T cells, or PBMCs.

Per the authors' pipeline: Reference gene primer amplification in the assay estimated nucleated cell counts. Produced via immunoSEQ multiplex PCR; TCRdb's table is partial and in-frame only. The D gene and trimming were derived from the DNA, and the V and J assignments and clone size from that table. The data hold under 40,000 clones, with more than 70% observed a single time. The TCR was taken from a man aged 65 to 85 with active COVID-19. Material: peripheral blood.

This chain's CDR3 is CASSLRGSNQPQHF. The CDR3 DNA reads TGTGCCAGCAGCCTCAGGGGTAGCAATCAGCCCCAGCATTTT. The chain carries TRBV6-6 and TRBJ1-5, with D possibly matching TRBD1 (6 bases). There are 14 residues in the CDR3. Germline V gene lookup returns CDR1 MNHNY and CDR2 SVGAGI (reference sequence). Trimming took 6 bases from V and 0 from J, leaving 9 bases between them.